Each of the 4 T cell receptor beta chains below was sequenced from the same sample in a study of T cell responses to AZD1222 COVID-19 vaccine. Assay: immunoSEQ multiplex PCR; the TCRdb copy retains only in-frame clones and omits some. The sample yields 110,000 to 150,000 clones, approximately 89% seen once. The source material was peripheral blood, sampled on day 0 of AZD1222 vaccination. The receptors were sampled from an adult in good health.

V and J are TRBV7-6 and TRBJ2-7; TRBD1 matches 8 bases. The CDR3 is 15 amino acids. The V and J ends lost 5 bases and 0 bases, in that order; junction bases with no gene match: 6. Germline V gene sequence: CDR1 SGHVS, CDR2 FNYEAQ. The CDR3, as DNA: TGTGCCAGCAGCCCAGGGGGCCTGAGCTCCTACGAGCAGTACTTC. Its protein is CASSPGGLSSYEQYF.

The chain couples TRBV5-1 to TRBJ2-7, with 9 positions matching TRBD1. The germline gives CDR1 SGHRS, CDR2 YFSETQ. This CDR3 region has 14 residues. Trimming at V came to 5 bases and at J to 4 bases, leaving 7 bases not matched to a gene. DNA of the CDR3: TGCGCCAGCAGACGACCGGGACAGGGATACGAGCAGTACTTC. Translated, it gives CASRRPGQGYEQYF.

The gene calls are TRBV30 and TRBJ1-2; 7 positions agree with TRBD1. The CDR3 loop spans 13 amino acids. The V gene end was trimmed by 5 bases and the J gene end by 0 bases; junction bases not matched to a gene: 3. CDR1 is GTSNPN and CDR2 is SVGIG in the germline V gene (reference sequence). CDR3 sequence (DNA): TGTGCCTGGCTGACAGGGTCTAACTATGGCTACACCTTC. Amino acids: CAWLTGSNYGYTF.

The chain joins TRBV2 to TRBJ2-7; the D gene is possibly TRBD2 (5 bases). V lost 4 bases to trimming and J lost 1 base, with 5 bases between them. CDR1 SNHLY and CDR2 FYNNEI come from the germline V gene. The CDR3 covers 12 residues. CDR3 nucleotides: TGTGCCAGCAGTGGGACTTCCTACGAGCAGTACTTC. This encodes CASSGTSYEQYF.